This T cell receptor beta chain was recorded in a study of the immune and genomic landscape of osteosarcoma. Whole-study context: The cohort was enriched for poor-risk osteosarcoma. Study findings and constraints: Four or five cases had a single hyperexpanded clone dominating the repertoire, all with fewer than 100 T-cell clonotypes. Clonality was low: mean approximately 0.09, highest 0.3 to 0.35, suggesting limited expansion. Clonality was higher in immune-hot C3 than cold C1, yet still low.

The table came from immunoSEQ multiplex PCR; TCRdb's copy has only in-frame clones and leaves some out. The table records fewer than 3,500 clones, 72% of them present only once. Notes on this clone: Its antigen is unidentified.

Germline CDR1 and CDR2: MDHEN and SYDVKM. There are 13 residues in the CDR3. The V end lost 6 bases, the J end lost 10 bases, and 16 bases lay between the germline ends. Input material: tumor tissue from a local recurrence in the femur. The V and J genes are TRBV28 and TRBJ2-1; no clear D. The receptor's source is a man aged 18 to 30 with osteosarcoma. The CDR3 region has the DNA TGTGCCAGCAGCCCACCCCAAGTAGGGGAGCAGTTCTTC. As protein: CASSPPQVGEQFF. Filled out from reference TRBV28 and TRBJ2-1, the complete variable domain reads DVKVTQSSRYLVKRTGEKVFLECVQDMDHENMFWYRQDPGLGLRLIYFSYDVKMKEKGDIPEGYSVSREKKERFSLILESASTNQTSMYLCASSPPQVGEQFFGPGTRLTVL.